This T cell receptor (beta chain) was identified during a study of CD8+ T cells in alopecia areata (dated by TCRdb to 2016 to 2019). Some background on the complete study: The study used high-throughput TCRbeta sequencing to examine T cell clonal expansion in alopecia areata, in both the C3H/HeJ mouse model and human patients. On the human side, TCRbeta sequencing was run on scalp tissue and on sorted CD4+ and CD8+ peripheral blood T cells from healthy controls and from alopecia areata patients with either patchy or totalis/universalis disease. Scalp clonality was compared across normal scalp (n=4), patchy alopecia areata scalp (n=8), and alopecia totalis/universalis scalp (n=8). RNA came from the PAXgene miRNA kit for fixed scalp, the miRNeasy kit for PBMCs, and the RNeasy kit for mouse skin. TCRbeta CDR3 regions were amplified by immunoSEQ multiplex PCR with 35 Vbeta forward and 13 Jbeta reverse primers.

This clone was detected a few times. Its antigen is unknown. No base qualities exist here, and no much larger clone lies one base off it. The library came from the immunoSEQ multiplex PCR assay. For TCR sequencing, RNA was extracted from every sample and reverse transcribed into cDNA to serve as template. First-strand cDNA was synthesized using SuperScript III with a 2:1 mix of oligo-dT and random hexamers. Amplification bias was assessed with a synthetic immune receptor repertoire, and residual bias was removed computationally. As for how the authors treated the data: Raw reads were preprocessed for error removal, and CDR3 was defined according to IMGT conventions as running from the conserved cysteine to phenylalanine. Clonality was computed as 1 minus the Shannon entropy, with the entropy normalized by log2 of the number of productive unique TCRs. Whether scalp clones were CD4 or CD8 was inferred by matching scalp TCRbeta sequences against CD4 and CD8 repertoires sorted from blood. TCRdb limited this immuneACCESS table to in-frame rearrangements with V and J called. A share of clones is missing; checked studies link under half to unresolved V genes, and the rest is unexplained. V and J calls and clone size are given by that table; D and trimming were obtained from the DNA. The sample yields 60,000 to 65,000 clones; roughly two fifths were counted once. Clones ranked in the top ten supply roughly 51% of the sample.

General study outcomes and caveats: Unlike mouse skin, where gammadelta T cells dominate, normal human skin contains resident alphabeta T cells that get sequenced too, which complicates analysis of the scalp TCR repertoire. TCR sequences shared between patients were less clear than in mice, possibly partly because of HLA diversity in the patient population. Higher clonality and more expanded CD8+ clones were observed in lesional scalp than in normal scalp, particularly in alopecia totalis/universalis, a finding suggestive of antigenic drive.

Lesional scalp punch biopsies and peripheral blood were obtained from alopecia areata patients. PBMCs were separated by density centrifugation and stained for CD3, CD4 and CD8, after which CD4+ and CD8+ T cells were sorted on a FACSAria. The untreated alopecia areata patients were recruited through a multicenter biomarker study. For about 5 biomarker-study patients, blood CD8+ T cells were further sorted into NKG2D-low and NKG2D-high fractions. Trimming removed 1 base from V and 0 bases from J, leaving 10 bases between the germline ends. The CDR3, from cysteine to phenylalanine, totals 15 residues. The DNA shown is the 45-base CDR3, in frame from base 1. CDR1 is given as MDHEN and CDR2 as SYDVKM, both from the germline V gene.

The chain joins TRBV28 to TRBJ2-7; no D gene is confidently identified. The sequenced sample consisted of NKG2D-low CD8+ T cells sorted from blood. This specimen's cell subset or site label, per the study, means: sorted CD8+ NKG2D-low blood T cells. The receptor's source is a human donor with alopecia areata. The DNA sequence is as follows: TGTGCCAGCAGTTTATACGACGGTAACTCCTACGAGCAGTACTTC. This sequence encodes CASSLYDGNSYEQYF.